This T cell receptor (beta chain) emerged from a study of blood T cell repertoires in COVID-19. Clones were read by immunoSEQ multiplex PCR, and TCRdb kept only the in-frame ones, dropping some. Seen here are about 180,000 clones, around 86% observed once, and the top ten hold about 9.6%. Which cohort a participant joined came from the clinical history participants gave. Germline V gene data show CDR1 as MDHEN and CDR2 as SYDVKM. V gave up 6 bases and J gave up 3 bases, with 17 bases separating them. The CDR3 has 16 amino acids. Source material: PBMCs or T cells enriched from blood (not recorded which). This TCR came from a woman aged 25 to 45 who had recovered from COVID-19. The J gene is TRBJ2-2, the V gene TRBV28, with TRBD2 as a possible D gene (5 bases). The CDR3 protein is CASSRTRSAYTGELFF. Written as DNA, the CDR3 is TGTGCCAGCAGCCGGACTCGATCCGCATACACCGGGGAGCTGTTTTTT.